This T cell receptor beta chain was documented in a study of blood T cells in healthy people across ages (dated by TCRdb to between 2015 and 2016). Describing the broader study: Template switching captured roughly one uniquely barcoded TCR beta cDNA molecule per two T cells in model experiments. The study analyzed two additional independent replicas of 1 million unique cDNA reads from the same blood draw for two donors, one aged 18 to 29 and one aged 80 or older. To avoid experimental bias, donors of different ages were distributed randomly across sequencing lanes. The study measured age-related changes in TCR beta repertoire diversity using deep sequencing normalized with unique cDNA molecular identifiers. Four age groups were formed from the donors: young (average about 15 years), middle-aged (around 41), aged (approximately 60) and long-lived (around 80). Here is what the overall study found, with its caveats: Donor CMV infection status was unknown, potentially confounding age-related changes in expanded clonotypes. The percentage of naive T cells measured by flow cytometry correlated strongly with observed TCR beta diversity. Compared with the aged group, more naive CD4+ T cells, fewer expanded clones and increased TCR diversity were shown by the long-lived group, suggesting age selection. Estimates of total diversity from one million sequenced T cells were regarded as lower bounds and underestimates. Because profiling used bulk unsorted PBMCs, naive and antigen-experienced compartments could not be compared conclusively. Observed TCR beta diversity per million T cells fell roughly linearly with age, and a significant reduction was already apparent by age roughly 40.

Taken from the germline V gene, the CDR1 and CDR2 loops are WSHSY and SAAADI. From the cysteine up to the phenylalanine, the CDR3 has a length of 14 residues. Left in the record is the CDR3 DNA by itself, 42 bases read in frame from the first base. V is pared back by 7 bases and J by 4 bases, with 13 bases lying between the germline termini. Library prep was done by 5' RACE. Instrument on record: Illumina HiSeq 2500. A second 7 to 11 cycle PCR used a sample-barcoded 5' primer and a J-beta primer mix. A template-switch 5' adaptor carrying 12 random nucleotides introduced a unique molecular identifier onto each TCR beta cDNA molecule. At least 2.5 million CDR3-containing paired-end reads were obtained from each sample. All of the RNA was converted into first-strand cDNA using the Mint cDNA synthesis kit, with a TRBC-specific oligonucleotide serving as the primer. After uracil-DNA glycosylase treatment, a first 18-cycle PCR used universal primers M1SS and BC2_uni_R on all cDNA. The original pipeline was this. Normalization of each sample was performed by random selection of 1 million high-quality reads, each carrying a distinct molecular identifier. Instead of being binned into consensus sequences, reads with shared molecular identifiers were discarded. MiTCR, with a Q25 quality threshold and the strictest error-elimination algorithm, was used for CDR3 identification, clonotype clustering and error correction. A nonparametric unseen species model using Euler transformation provided a lower-bound estimate of total TCR beta diversity. TCRdb reanalyzed the raw reads on its own, using fastp at Q25 for trimming and MiXCR for clone calling, and kept in-frame beta chains. Each CDR3 protein gets just one entry, which takes the most common genes and DNA from the rows behind it. The V and J calls and clone size are TCRdb's, not the authors'. The sample includes around 900,000 distinct CDR3 sequences, with 29% observed a single time. Together, the top ten hold 15% to 20% of the sample.

Only a few counts were recorded for this clonotype. Its antigen has not been determined. There are no base qualities to consult, and no much larger clone falls within one base. Systemically healthy Caucasian individuals from Russia, 35 to 50 in total and aged about 6 to 95 years, were included as donors. Each donor gave ten milliliters of peripheral blood, collected into EDTA-treated Vacutainer tubes. Ficoll-Paque density-gradient centrifugation was used to isolate PBMCs, with at least 6 million per sample. Trizol reagent was used to extract total RNA from the PBMCs, yielding at least 6 micrograms per sample. For every donor, flow cytometry on a PBMC aliquot measured the percentage of naive CD45RAhigh/CD27high T cells.

The chain was built from TRBV10-2 and TRBJ2-2; perhaps TRBD1 is the D gene, with 5 bases matching. The sample consisted of blood. The receptor comes from a woman of 80 years or more in good health. The base sequence is TGCGCCAGCAAAGGGGCGCATAGCACCGGGGAGCTGTTTTTT. It specifies CASKGAHSTGELFF.